Following are 4 T cell receptor beta chains from one sample sequenced in a study of vaccination and CD4 T cells after COVID-19. Regarding treatment: approximately 11-day PBMC culture with coronavirus spike peptide pools or control peptides (ViraFEST assay). The Oncomine TCR Beta short-read assay sequenced DNA from cultured CD4+ T cells. TCRdb re-called the PCR reads with MiXCR, one entry per CDR3 protein. Of approximately 12,000 distinct CDR3 sequences listed, over 30% are singletons. Antigen specificity for these receptors is unknown. Material: cultured CD4+ T cells from blood. Receptors were obtained from a human donor with COVID-19.

The chain couples TRBV6-5 to TRBJ1-5; D call uncertain. Per germline, CDR1 MNHEY and CDR2 SVGAGI. V gave up 0 bases and J gave up 6 bases, with 9 bases separating them. The CDR3 has 14 amino acids. CDR3 protein: CASSYSISRQPQHF. For the CDR3, the DNA is TGTGCCAGCAGTTACTCGATATCTCGTCAGCCCCAGCATTTT.

The V and J genes are TRBV12-3 or TRBV12-4 and TRBJ1-1, with D hard to call. The CDR3 is made up of 15 amino acids. V dropped 6 bases and J dropped 1 base, with 15 bases sitting between them. The CDR3 region is CASSLLGYTNTEAFF. CDR3 DNA sequence: TGTGCCAGCAGCCTATTGGGGTACACGAACACTGAAGCTTTCTTT.

The rearrangement links TRBV6-1 to TRBJ1-1, with TRBD1 as a possible D gene (6 bases). CDR3 length: 14 amino acids. Trimming removed 4 bases at V and 5 bases at J, with 14 bases between. Germline-derived CDR1 and CDR2 are MNHNS and SASEGT. The CDR3 protein is CASSATGLGTEAFF. CDR3 nucleotide sequence: TGTGCCAGCAGTGCCACAGGGTTGGGGACTGAAGCTTTCTTT.

As for this clonotype: The junction differs from germline at one of its ends, possibly a read error. This chain joins TRBV5-3 and TRBJ2-4; 15 bases are a match to TRBD2. TRBV5-3 is labeled an ORF, and its function is uncertain. The CDR3 contains 21 residues. CDR3 loop: CASSLALGTSGGIEAKNIQYF. The CDR3 nucleotides are TGTGCCAGCAGCTTGGCCCTGGGGACTAGCGGGGGGATAGAGGCCAAAAACATTCAGTACTTC.